This is a list of T cell receptor beta chains from one sample in a study of siplizumab effects on memory and regulatory T cells. No antigen has been assigned to these receptors. The data were produced by immunoSEQ multiplex PCR, yet TCRdb's version contains in-frame clones alone and is incomplete. The data hold over 7,500 clones, with approximately 40% observed a single time. Input material: CFSE-low (dividing) CD4+ T cells sorted from an allogeneic mixed lymphocyte reaction. All receptors come from a human donor in good health; the cells came from an allogeneic mixed lymphocyte reaction. Each CDR3 is given with its conserved first and last residue. A D gene is named only where the DNA matches it firmly. Rows give clone size only sometimes, using once, few, many, or a class for an expanded clone.

V gene: TRBV6-6; D gene: TRBD1; J gene: TRBJ2-7; clone size: .; CDR3 DNA: TGTGCCAGCAGTGACGCGGCAGGGGGCACGTACGAGCAGTACTTC; CDR3 protein: CASSDAAGGTYEQYF
V gene: TRBV6-1; D gene: .; J gene: TRBJ1-2; clone size: .; CDR3 DNA: TGTGCCAGCAGTGATTCAGAGTATTTTGCCACCCATGGCTACACCTTC; CDR3 protein: CASSDSEYFATHGYTF
V gene: TRBV7-9; D gene: .; J gene: TRBJ2-1; clone size: few; CDR3 DNA: TGTGCCAGCAGCAACCCCAGTCGGGGACTTAGAACCTACAATGAGCAGTTCTTC; CDR3 protein: CASSNPSRGLRTYNEQFF
V gene: TRBV12-5; D gene: .; J gene: TRBJ1-1; clone size: medium-sized; CDR3 DNA: TGTGCTAGTGGTTCCTGGGGGAACTCTGAAGCTTTCTTT; CDR3 protein: CASGSWGNSEAFF
V gene: TRBV5-1; D gene: TRBD2; J gene: TRBJ2-7; clone size: medium-sized; CDR3 DNA: TGCGCCAGCAGCTTGGTAGCGGGAGACTCCGAGCAGTACTTC; CDR3 protein: CASSLVAGDSEQYF
V gene: TRBV30; D gene: TRBD2; J gene: TRBJ2-1; clone size: .; CDR3 DNA: TGTGCCTGGAGTGGGGGTAGACTAGCGGGATCCTACAATGAGCAGTTCTTC; CDR3 protein: CAWSGGRLAGSYNEQFF
V gene: TRBV28; D gene: .; J gene: TRBJ2-1; clone size: once; CDR3 DNA: TGTGCCAGCACCCCTGGCGGGGACAATGAGCAGTTCTTC; CDR3 protein: CASTPGGDNEQFF
V gene: TRBV4-3; D gene: .; J gene: TRBJ1-1; clone size: .; CDR3 DNA: TGCGCCAGCAGCCAAGTCGGGGGGTTACCGAACACTGAAGCTTTCTTT; CDR3 protein: CASSQVGGLPNTEAFF
V gene: TRBV4-2; D gene: TRBD2; J gene: TRBJ2-7; clone size: once; CDR3 DNA: TGTGCCAGCAGCCAAGAAGGCGGGAGGTCCTCCTACGAGCAGTACTTC; CDR3 protein: CASSQEGGRSSYEQYF
V gene: TRBV5-1; D gene: TRBD1; J gene: TRBJ1-1; clone size: .; CDR3 DNA: TGCGCCAGCAGCCGACAGGGGGGGAACACTGAAGCTTTCTTT; CDR3 protein: CASSRQGGNTEAFF
V gene: TRBV30; D gene: .; J gene: TRBJ2-2; clone size: .; CDR3 DNA: TGTGCCTGGAGTGTACACGCGGACTACTCAACGAACACCGGGGAGCTGTTTTTT; CDR3 protein: CAWSVHADYSTNTGELFF
V gene: TRBV6-5; D gene: TRBD2; J gene: TRBJ2-5; clone size: .; CDR3 DNA: TGTGCCAGCAGAAATAGCGGGAGCCGGGAGACCCAGTACTTC; CDR3 protein: CASRNSGSRETQYF
V gene: TRBV2; D gene: .; J gene: TRBJ1-5; clone size: medium-sized; CDR3 DNA: TGTGCCAGCAGTGAACTCAAAAAGGTTCAGCCCCAGCATTTT; CDR3 protein: CASSELKKVQPQHF
V gene: TRBV7-8; D gene: .; J gene: TRBJ1-5; clone size: .; CDR3 DNA: TGTGCCAGCAGCTTAGCCGATAGCAATCAGCCCCAGCATTTT; CDR3 protein: CASSLADSNQPQHF
V gene: TRBV11-3; D gene: .; J gene: TRBJ2-3; clone size: .; CDR3 DNA: TGTGCCAGCAGCTTTCGCGGGGGCGCATATGATACGCAGTATTTT; CDR3 protein: CASSFRGGAYDTQYF
V gene: TRBV7-2; D gene: TRBD2; J gene: TRBJ2-5; clone size: .; CDR3 DNA: TGTGCCAGCAGCATCGGGGGGGGACTCGAGACCCAGTACTTC; CDR3 protein: CASSIGGGLETQYF
V gene: TRBV6-6; D gene: .; J gene: TRBJ2-7; clone size: few; CDR3 DNA: TGTGCCGCGGAAGACAATACCTACGAGCAGTACTTC; CDR3 protein: CAAEDNTYEQYF
V gene: TRBV9; D gene: .; J gene: TRBJ2-3; clone size: .; CDR3 DNA: TGTGCCAGCAGCGTAGCGGCCGTGGGCACAGATACGCAGTATTTT; CDR3 protein: CASSVAAVGTDTQYF
V gene: TRBV7-2; D gene: .; J gene: TRBJ2-5; clone size: .; CDR3 DNA: TGTGCCAGCAGCCTCCAAGGGGCGGAGACCCAGTACTTC; CDR3 protein: CASSLQGAETQYF
V gene: TRBV6-6; D gene: TRBD1; J gene: TRBJ1-1; clone size: .; CDR3 DNA: TGTGCCAGCAGAGGACAGGGGGCAGTCACTGAAGCTTTCTTT; CDR3 protein: CASRGQGAVTEAFF
V gene: TRBV2; D gene: .; J gene: TRBJ2-2; clone size: .; CDR3 DNA: TGTGCCAGCAAATCAGACAGGAACACCGGGGAGCTGTTTTTT; CDR3 protein: CASKSDRNTGELFF
V gene: TRBV18; D gene: .; J gene: TRBJ2-1; clone size: .; CDR3 DNA: TGTGCCAGCTCACCAGTCGTACATGAGCAGTTCTTC; CDR3 protein: CASSPVVHEQFF
V gene: TRBV2; D gene: .; J gene: TRBJ1-4; clone size: .; CDR3 DNA: TGTGCCAGCAGGCTCGCAGGTGAAAAACTGTTTTTT; CDR3 protein: CASRLAGEKLFF
V gene: TRBV28; D gene: TRBD1; J gene: TRBJ1-2; clone size: .; CDR3 DNA: TGTGCCAGCAGTTCCCCCGGGACAGAGACCTATGGCTACACCTTC; CDR3 protein: CASSSPGTETYGYTF
V gene: TRBV11-1; D gene: .; J gene: TRBJ2-7; clone size: few; CDR3 DNA: TGTGCCAGCAGCTTCGGCCACCTCTACGAGCAGTACTTC; CDR3 protein: CASSFGHLYEQYF